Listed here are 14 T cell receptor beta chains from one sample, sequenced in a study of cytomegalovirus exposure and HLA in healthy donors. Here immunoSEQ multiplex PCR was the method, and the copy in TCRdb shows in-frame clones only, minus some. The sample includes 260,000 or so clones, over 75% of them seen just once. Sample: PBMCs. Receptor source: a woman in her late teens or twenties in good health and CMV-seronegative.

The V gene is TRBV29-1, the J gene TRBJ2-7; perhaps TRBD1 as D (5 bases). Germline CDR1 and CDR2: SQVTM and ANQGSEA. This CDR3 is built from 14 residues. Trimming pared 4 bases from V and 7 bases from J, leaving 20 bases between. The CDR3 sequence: CSVGSGPDAGEQYF. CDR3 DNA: TGCAGCGTTGGATCGGGTCCCGACGCAGGGGAGCAGTACTTC.

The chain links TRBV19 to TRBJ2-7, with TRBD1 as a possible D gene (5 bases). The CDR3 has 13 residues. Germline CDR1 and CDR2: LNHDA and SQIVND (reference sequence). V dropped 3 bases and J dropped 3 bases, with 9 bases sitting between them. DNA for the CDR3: TGTGCCAGTAGTATCACAGGCGGCTACGAGCAGTACTTC. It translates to CASSITGGYEQYF.

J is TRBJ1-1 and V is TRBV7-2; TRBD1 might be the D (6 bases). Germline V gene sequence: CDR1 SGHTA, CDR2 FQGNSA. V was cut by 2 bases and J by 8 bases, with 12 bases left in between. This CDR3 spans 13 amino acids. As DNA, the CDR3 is TGTGCCAGCAGCTTACTCAACACAGGGGAAGCTTTCTTT. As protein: CASSLLNTGEAFF.

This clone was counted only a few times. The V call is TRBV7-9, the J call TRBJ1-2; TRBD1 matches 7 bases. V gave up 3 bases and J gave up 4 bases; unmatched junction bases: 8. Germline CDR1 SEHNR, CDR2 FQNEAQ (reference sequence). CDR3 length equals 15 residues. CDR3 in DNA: TGTGCCAGCAGCTTTCACGGGGGGGACAGCTATGGCTACACCTTC. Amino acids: CASSFHGGDSYGYTF.

This CDR3 is CASSAIPAGTSGRAGTDTQYF. CDR3 bases: TGTGCCAGCAGCGCCATACCTGCCGGGACTAGCGGGAGGGCCGGCACAGATACGCAGTATTTT. The J gene is TRBJ2-3, the V gene TRBV7-3; 16 nucleotides agree with TRBD2. The ends lost 5 bases at V and 1 base at J; junction bases unmatched: 15. The CDR3 is 21 amino acids. Per the germline V gene, CDR1 is SGHTA and CDR2 is FQGTGA.

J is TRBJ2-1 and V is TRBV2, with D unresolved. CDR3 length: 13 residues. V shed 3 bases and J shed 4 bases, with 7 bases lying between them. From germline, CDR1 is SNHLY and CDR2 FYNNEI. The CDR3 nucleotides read TGTGCCAGCAGTGACTACCGATACAATGAGCAGTTCTTC. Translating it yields CASSDYRYNEQFF.

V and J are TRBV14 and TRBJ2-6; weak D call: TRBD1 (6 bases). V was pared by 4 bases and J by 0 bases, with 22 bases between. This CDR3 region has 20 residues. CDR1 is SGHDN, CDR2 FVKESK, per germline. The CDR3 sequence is CASSPHYLTGAFSGANVLTF. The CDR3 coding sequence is TGTGCCAGCAGCCCTCATTACCTGACAGGCGCCTTCTCTGGGGCCAACGTCCTGACTTTC.

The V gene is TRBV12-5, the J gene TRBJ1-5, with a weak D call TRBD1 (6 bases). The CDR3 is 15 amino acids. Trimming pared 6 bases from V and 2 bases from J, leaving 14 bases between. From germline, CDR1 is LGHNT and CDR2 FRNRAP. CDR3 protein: CASGHSAGGNQPQHF. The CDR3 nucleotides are TGTGCTAGTGGCCATTCCGCAGGGGGCAATCAGCCCCAGCATTTT. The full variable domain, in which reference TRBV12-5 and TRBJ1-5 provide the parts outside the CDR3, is DARVTQTPRHKVTEMGQEVTMRCQPILGHNTVFWYRQTMMQGLELLAYFRNRAPLDDSGMPKDRFSAEMPDATLATLKIQPSEPRDSAVYFCASGHSAGGNQPQHFGDGTRLSIL.

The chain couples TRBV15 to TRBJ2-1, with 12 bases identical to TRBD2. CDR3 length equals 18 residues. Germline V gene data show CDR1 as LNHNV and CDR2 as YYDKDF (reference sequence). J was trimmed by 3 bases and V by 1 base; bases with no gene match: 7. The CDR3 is CATSRVGLAGGDYNEQFF. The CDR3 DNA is TGTGCCACCAGCAGAGTAGGGCTAGCGGGAGGGGACTACAATGAGCAGTTCTTC.

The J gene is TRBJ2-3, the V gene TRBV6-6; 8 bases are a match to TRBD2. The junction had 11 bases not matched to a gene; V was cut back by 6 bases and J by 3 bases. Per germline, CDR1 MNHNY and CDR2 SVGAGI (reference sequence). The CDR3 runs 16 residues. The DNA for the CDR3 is TGTGCCAGCAGACCTCTAGCGGGCGTCCCGACAGATACGCAGTATTTT. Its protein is CASRPLAGVPTDTQYF.

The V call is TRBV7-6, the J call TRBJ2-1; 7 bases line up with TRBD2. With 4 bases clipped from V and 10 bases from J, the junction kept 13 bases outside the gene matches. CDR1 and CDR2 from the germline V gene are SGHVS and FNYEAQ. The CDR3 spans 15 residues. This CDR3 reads CASSSSSSGPIEQFF. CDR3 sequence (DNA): TGTGCCAGCAGCTCGTCTTCTAGCGGCCCAATAGAGCAGTTCTTC.

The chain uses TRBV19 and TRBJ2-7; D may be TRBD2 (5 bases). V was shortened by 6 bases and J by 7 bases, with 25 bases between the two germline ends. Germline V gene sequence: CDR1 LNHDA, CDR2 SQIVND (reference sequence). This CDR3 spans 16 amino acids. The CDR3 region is CASSPQPLGKEREQYF. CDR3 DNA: TGTGCCAGTAGCCCGCAGCCCTTGGGAAAGGAGCGGGAGCAGTACTTC. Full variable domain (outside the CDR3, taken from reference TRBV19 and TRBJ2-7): DGGITQSPKYLFRKEGQNVTLSCEQNLNHDAMYWYRQDPGQGLRLIYYSQIVNDFQKGDIAEGYSVSREKKESFPLTVTSAQKNPTAFYLCASSPQPLGKEREQYFGPGTRLTVT.

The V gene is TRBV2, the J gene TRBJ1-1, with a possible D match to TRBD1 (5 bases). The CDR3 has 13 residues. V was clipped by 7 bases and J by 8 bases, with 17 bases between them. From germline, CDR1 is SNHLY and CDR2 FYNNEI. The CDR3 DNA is TGTGCCAGCACCGGGGGGAGGACGGAAGAAGCTTTCTTT. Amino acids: CASTGGRTEEAFF.

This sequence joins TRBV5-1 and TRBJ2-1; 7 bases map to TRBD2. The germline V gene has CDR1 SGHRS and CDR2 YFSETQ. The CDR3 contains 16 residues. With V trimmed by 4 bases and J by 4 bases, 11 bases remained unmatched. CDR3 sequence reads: CASSPGIAGGYNEQFF. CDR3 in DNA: TGCGCCAGCAGCCCGGGAATAGCGGGTGGGTACAATGAGCAGTTCTTC.